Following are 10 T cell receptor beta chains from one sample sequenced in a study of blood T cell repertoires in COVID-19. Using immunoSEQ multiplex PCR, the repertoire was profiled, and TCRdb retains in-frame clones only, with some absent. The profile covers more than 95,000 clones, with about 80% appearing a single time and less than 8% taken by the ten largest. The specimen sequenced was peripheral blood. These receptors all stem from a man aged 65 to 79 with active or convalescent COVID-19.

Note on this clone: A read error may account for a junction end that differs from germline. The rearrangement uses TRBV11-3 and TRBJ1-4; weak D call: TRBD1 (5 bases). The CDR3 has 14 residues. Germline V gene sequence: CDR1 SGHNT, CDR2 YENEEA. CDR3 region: CASSARQPGEKLFF. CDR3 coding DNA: TGTGCCAGCAGCGCCAGACAGCCCGGAGAAAAGCTGTTTTTT.

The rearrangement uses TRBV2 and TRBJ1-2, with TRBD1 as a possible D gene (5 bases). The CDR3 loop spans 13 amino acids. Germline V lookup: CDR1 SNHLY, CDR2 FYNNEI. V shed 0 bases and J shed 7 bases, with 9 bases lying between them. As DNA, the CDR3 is TGTGCCAGCAGTGAAGCGCGGCAGGGTGGCTACACCTTC. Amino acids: CASSEARQGGYTF.

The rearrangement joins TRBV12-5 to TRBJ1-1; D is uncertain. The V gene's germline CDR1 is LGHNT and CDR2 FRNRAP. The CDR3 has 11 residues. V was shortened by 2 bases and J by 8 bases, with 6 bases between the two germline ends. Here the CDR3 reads CASGLSREAFF. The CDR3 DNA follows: TGTGCTAGTGGTTTGAGCCGGGAAGCTTTCTTT.

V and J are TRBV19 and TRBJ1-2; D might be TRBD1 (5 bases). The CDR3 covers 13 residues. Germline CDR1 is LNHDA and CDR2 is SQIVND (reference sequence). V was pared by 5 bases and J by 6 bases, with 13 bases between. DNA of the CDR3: TGTGCCAGTAGTCCTCAGGGTTTGAATGGCTACACCTTC. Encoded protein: CASSPQGLNGYTF.

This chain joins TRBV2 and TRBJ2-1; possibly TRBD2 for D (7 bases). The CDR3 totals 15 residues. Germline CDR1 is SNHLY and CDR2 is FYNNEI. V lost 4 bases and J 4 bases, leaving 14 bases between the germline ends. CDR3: CASSGGGGLYNEQFF. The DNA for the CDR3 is TGTGCCAGCAGTGGAGGGGGGGGTCTTTACAATGAGCAGTTCTTC.

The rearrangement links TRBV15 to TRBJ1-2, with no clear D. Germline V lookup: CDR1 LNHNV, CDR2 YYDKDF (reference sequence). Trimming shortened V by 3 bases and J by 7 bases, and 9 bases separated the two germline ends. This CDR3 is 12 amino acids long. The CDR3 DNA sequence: TGTGCCACCAGCAGGGAGAGCCTTGGCTACACCTTC. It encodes CATSRESLGYTF.

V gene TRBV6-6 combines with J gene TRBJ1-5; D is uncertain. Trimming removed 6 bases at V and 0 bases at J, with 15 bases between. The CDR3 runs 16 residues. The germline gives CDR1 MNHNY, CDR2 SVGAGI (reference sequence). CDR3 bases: TGTGCCAGCAGCGCCGGGAGAATCAATAGCAATCAGCCCCAGCATTTT. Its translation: CASSAGRINSNQPQHF.

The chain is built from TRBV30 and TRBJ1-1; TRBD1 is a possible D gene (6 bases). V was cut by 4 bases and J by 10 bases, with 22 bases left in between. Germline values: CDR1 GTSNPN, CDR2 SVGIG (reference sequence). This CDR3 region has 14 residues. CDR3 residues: CAWNIDRLASRAFF. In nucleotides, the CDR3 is TGTGCCTGGAACATCGACAGGTTGGCCTCGAGAGCTTTCTTT.

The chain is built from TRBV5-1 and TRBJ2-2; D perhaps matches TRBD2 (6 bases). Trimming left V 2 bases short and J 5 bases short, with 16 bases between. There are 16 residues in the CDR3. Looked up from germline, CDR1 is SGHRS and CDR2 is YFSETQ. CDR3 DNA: TGCGCCAGCAGCTTCGATTGGGGCGGAGGGACCGGGGAGCTGTTTTTT. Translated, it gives CASSFDWGGGTGELFF.

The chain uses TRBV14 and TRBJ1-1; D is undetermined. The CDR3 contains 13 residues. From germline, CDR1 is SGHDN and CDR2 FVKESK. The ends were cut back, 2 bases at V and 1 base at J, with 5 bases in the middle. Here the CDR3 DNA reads TGTGCCAGCAGCCAAACAAGGAACACTGAAGCTTTCTTT. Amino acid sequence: CASSQTRNTEAFF.